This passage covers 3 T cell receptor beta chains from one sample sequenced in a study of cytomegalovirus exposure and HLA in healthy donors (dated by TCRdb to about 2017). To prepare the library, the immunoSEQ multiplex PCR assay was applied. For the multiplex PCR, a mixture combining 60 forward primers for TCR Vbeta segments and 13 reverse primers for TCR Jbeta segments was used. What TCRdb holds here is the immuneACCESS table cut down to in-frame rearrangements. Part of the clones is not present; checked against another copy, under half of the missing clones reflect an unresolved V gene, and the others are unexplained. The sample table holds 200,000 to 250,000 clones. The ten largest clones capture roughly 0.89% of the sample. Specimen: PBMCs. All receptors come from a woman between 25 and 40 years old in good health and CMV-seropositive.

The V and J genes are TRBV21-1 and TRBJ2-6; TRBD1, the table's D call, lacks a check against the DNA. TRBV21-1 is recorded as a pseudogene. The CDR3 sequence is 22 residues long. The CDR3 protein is CASSKVLESHGQGASGANVLTF. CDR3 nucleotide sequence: TGTGCCAGCAGCAAAGTTCTGGAGTCCCATGGACAGGGGGCTTCTGGGGCCAACGTCCTGACTTTC.

CDR3 DNA sequence: TGTGCCAGCTCACCAAACACGGGAACAGGGTCTGGAAACACCATATATTTT. Translating gives CASSPNTGTGSGNTIYF. This chain joins TRBV18 and TRBJ1-3, with a tentative D call TRBD1 (6 bases). The CDR3 covers 17 residues. V was clipped by 2 bases and J by 1 base, with 15 bases between them. The germline gives CDR1 KGHSH, CDR2 LQKENI.

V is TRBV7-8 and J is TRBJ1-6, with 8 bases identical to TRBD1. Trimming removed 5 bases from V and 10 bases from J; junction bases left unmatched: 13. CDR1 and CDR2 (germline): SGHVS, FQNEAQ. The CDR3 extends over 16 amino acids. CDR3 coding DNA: TGTGCCAGCAGCCCACGGGACAGGAACGCTTTGTCACCCCTCCACTTT. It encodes CASSPRDRNALSPLHF.